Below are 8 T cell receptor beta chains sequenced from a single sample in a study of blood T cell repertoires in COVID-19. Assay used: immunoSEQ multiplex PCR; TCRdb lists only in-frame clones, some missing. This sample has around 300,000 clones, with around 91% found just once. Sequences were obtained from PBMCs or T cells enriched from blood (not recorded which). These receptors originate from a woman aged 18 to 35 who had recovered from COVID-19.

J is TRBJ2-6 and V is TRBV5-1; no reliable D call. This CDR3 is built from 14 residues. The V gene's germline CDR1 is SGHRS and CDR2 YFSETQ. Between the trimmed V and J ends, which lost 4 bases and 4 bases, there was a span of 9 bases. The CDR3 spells CASSQAPGANVLTF. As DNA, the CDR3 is TGCGCCAGCAGCCAGGCCCCAGGGGCCAACGTCCTGACTTTC.

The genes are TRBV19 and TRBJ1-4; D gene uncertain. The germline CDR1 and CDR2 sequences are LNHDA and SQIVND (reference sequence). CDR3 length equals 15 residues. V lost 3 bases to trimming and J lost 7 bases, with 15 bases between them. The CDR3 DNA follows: TGTGCCAGTAGTATGGGAGTCGGTCGGGTTGAAAAACTGTTTTTT. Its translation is CASSMGVGRVEKLFF. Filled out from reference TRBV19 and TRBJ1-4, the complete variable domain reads DGGITQSPKYLFRKEGQNVTLSCEQNLNHDAMYWYRQDPGQGLRLIYYSQIVNDFQKGDIAEGYSVSREKKESFPLTVTSAQKNPTAFYLCASSMGVGRVEKLFFGSGTQLSVL.

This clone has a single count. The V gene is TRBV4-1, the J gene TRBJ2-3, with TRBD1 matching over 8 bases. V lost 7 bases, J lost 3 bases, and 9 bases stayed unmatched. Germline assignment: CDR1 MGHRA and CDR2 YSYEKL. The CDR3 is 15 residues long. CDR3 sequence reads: CASNRGDMTTDTQYF. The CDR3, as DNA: TGCGCCAGCAACAGGGGGGACATGACAACAGATACGCAGTATTTT.

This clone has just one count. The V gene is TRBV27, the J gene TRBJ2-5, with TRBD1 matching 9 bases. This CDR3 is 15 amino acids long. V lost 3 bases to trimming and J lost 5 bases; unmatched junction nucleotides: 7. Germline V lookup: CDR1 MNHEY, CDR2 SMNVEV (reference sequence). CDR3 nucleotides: TGTGCCAGCAGTTTGGGGACAGGGCTCCGGGAGACCCAGTACTTC. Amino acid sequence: CASSLGTGLRETQYF.

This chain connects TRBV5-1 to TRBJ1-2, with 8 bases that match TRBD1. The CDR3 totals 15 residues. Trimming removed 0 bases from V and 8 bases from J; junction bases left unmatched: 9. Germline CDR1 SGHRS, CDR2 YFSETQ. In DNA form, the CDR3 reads TGCGCCAGCAGCTTGGGGACAGGGCCTACGGAGGGCTACACCTTC. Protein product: CASSLGTGPTEGYTF. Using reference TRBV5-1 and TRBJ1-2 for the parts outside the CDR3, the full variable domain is KAGVTQTPRYLIKTRGQQVTLSCSPISGHRSVSWYQQTPGQGLQFLFEYFSETQRNKGNFPGRFSGRQFSNSRSEMNVSTLELGDSALYLCASSLGTGPTEGYTFGSGTRLTVV.

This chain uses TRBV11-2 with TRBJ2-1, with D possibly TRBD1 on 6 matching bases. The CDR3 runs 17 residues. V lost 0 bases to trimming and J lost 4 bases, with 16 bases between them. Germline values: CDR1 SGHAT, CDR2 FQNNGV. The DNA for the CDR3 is TGTGCCAGCAGCTTAGAACAGGGTAGGGAACTTTACAATGAGCAGTTCTTC. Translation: CASSLEQGRELYNEQFF.

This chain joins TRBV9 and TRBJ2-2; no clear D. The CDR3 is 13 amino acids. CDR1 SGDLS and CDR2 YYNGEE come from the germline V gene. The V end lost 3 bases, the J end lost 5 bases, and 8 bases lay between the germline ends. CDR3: CASSAQLTGELFF. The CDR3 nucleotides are TGTGCCAGCAGCGCACAGCTAACCGGGGAGCTGTTTTTT.

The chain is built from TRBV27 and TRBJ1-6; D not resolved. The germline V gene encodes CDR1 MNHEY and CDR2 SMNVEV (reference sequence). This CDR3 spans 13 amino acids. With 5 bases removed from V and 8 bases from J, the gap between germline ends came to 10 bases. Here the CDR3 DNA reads TGTGCCAGCAGTCCCCGAGCGGATTCACCCCTCCACTTT. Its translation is CASSPRADSPLHF.